This record covers a single TCR beta chain. Its antigen is as yet unknown. The sample originates from a study of T cells after yellow fever vaccination. Points from the study as a whole: It was a weaker secondary response, yet one that peaked faster, at day 5 versus 15. Bulk-population clonotypes that are abundant could appear as contaminants in FACS-sorted repertoires.

By 5'RACE template switching, TCR cDNA was produced, with a universal primer site and UMIs added in the process. MiXCR was run by TCRdb on the 5' RACE reads, yielding one entry per CDR3 protein. Of around 320,000 distinct CDR3 sequences in the sample, 9.5% to 12% were seen once. Germline CDR1 is PRHDT and CDR2 is FYEKMQ (reference sequence). The CDR3 is 13 residues long. Trimming stripped 5 bases from V and 4 bases from J, with 12 bases between. The sample in question was CD4+ T cells sorted from PBMCs, obtained 45 days after the yellow fever booster vaccination. This chain connects TRBV13 to TRBJ2-7; D possibly corresponds to TRBD2 (6 bases). The TCR originated in a man in his late teens or twenties who received the YFV17D yellow fever vaccine. The CDR3 region has the DNA TGTGCCAGCAGCCCCACGGCGGGGTACGAGCAGTACGTC. Translation gives CASSPTAGYEQYV.